The sequence of this T cell receptor (beta chain) was determined in a study of CD8 T cells in Susac syndrome. Findings of the study overall: The study admitted that it had a relatively small number of individuals in its TCR sequencing and HLA analysis.

Blood CD8+ and CD4+ T cells underwent high-throughput TCR beta sequencing. The CD8+ and CD4+ T cells were negatively isolated, with the TEMRA cells enriched by FACS. RNA amounts of 0.5 to 1 ug underwent reverse transcription with random hexamers. An immunoSEQ multiplex PCR amplified TCR beta CDR3 over 54 Vbeta and 13 Jbeta. Each CDR3 protein is one row after TCRdb ran MiXCR on the immunoSEQ multiplex PCR reads. The sample has about 400,000 distinct CDR3 sequences; 85% are singletons. Regarding this clonotype: Antigen specificity is unknown.

The CDR3 has 15 amino acids. V gave up 5 bases and J gave up 4 bases, with 15 bases separating them. Looked up from germline, CDR1 is PRHDT and CDR2 is FYEKMQ (reference sequence). The sample consisted of CD8+ T cells from PBMCs. This TCR derives from a human donor with multiple sclerosis. V is TRBV13 and J is TRBJ2-1; perhaps TRBD2 as D (5 bases). The CDR3 protein is CASSPPHTRYNEQFF. The CDR3, as DNA: TGTGCCAGCAGCCCGCCTCATACTAGATACAATGAGCAGTTCTTC.